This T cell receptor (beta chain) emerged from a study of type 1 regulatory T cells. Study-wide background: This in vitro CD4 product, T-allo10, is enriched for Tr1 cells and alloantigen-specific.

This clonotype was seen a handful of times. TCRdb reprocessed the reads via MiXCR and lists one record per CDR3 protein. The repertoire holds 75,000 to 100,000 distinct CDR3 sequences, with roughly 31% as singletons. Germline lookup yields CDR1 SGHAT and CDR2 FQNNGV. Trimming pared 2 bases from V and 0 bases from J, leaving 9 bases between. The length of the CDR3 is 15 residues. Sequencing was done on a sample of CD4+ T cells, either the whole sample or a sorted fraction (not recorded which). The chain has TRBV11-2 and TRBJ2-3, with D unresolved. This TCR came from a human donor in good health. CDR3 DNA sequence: TGTGCCAGCAGCTTAACGTTCCCTAGCACAGATACGCAGTATTTT. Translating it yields CASSLTFPSTDTQYF.